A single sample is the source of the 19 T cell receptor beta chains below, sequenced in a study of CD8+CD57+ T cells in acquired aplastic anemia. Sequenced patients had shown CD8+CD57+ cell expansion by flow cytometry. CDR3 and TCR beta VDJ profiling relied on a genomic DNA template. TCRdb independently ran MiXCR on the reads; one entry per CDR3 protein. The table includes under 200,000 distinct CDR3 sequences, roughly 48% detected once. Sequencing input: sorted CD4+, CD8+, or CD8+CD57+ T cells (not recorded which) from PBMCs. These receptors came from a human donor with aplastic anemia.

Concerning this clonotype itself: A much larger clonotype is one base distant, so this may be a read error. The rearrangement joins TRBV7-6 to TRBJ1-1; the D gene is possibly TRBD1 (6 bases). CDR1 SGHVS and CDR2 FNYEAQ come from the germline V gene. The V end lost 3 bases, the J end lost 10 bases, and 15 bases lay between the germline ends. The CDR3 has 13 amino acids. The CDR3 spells CASSFSGDGGAFF. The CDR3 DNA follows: TGTGCCAGCAGCTTTTCAGGGGATGGTGGAGCTTTCTTT.

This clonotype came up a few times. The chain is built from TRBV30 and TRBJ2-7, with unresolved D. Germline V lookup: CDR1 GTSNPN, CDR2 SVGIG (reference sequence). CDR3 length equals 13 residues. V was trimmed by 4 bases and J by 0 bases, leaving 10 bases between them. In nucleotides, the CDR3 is TGTGCCTGGAAATCTCAGAGCTCCTACGAGCAGTACTTC. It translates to CAWKSQSSYEQYF. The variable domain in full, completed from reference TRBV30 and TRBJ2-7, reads SQTIHQWPATLVQPVGSPLSLECTVEGTSNPNLYWYRQAAGRGLQLLFYSVGIGQISSEVPQNLSASRPQDRQFILSSKKLLLSDSGFYLCAWKSQSSYEQYFGPGTRLTVT.

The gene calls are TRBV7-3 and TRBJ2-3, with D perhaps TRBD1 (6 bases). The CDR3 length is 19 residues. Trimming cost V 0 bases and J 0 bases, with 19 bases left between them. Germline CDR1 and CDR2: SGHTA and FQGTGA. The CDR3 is CASSLTTDHRVESTDTQYF. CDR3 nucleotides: TGTGCCAGCAGCTTAACCACAGATCACAGGGTCGAGAGCACAGATACGCAGTATTTT.

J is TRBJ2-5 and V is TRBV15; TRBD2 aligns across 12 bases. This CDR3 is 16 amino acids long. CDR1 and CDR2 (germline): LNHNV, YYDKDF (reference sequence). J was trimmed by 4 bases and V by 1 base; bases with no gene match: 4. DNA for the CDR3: TGTGCCACCAGCAGAGGTGCTAGCGGGAGGGCAGAGACCCAGTACTTC. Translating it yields CATSRGASGRAETQYF.

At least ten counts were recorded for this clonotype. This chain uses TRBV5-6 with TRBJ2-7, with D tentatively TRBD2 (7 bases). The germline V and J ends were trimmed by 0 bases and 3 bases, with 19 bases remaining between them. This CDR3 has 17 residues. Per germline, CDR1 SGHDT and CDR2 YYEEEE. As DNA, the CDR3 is TGTGCCAGCAGCTTGGAGGGGCTCGGGGGGCCGTTCTACGAGCAGTACTTC. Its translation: CASSLEGLGGPFYEQYF.

The CDR3 spells CASSYRTDTEAFF. The CDR3 region has the DNA TGTGCCAGCAGTTACCGGACAGACACTGAAGCTTTCTTT. The chain recombines TRBV6-5 with TRBJ1-1; D might be TRBD1 (6 bases). This CDR3 spans 13 amino acids. CDR1 and CDR2 from the germline V gene are MNHEY and SVGAGI. The V and J ends lost 2 bases and 3 bases respectively, with 7 bases between them.

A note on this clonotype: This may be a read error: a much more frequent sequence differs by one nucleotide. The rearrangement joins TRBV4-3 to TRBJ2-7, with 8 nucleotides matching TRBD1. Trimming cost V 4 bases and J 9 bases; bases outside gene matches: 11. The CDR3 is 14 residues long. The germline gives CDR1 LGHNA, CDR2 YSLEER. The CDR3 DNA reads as TGCGCCAGCAGCCCATCAACAGGGGGGATCGGGCAGTACTTC. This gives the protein CASSPSTGGIGQYF.

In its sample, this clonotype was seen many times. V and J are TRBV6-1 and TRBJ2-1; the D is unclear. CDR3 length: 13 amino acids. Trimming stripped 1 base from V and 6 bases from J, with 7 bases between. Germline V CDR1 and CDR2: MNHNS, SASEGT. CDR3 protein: CASSEVGVNEQFF. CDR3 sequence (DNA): TGTGCCAGCAGTGAAGTAGGCGTCAATGAGCAGTTCTTC.

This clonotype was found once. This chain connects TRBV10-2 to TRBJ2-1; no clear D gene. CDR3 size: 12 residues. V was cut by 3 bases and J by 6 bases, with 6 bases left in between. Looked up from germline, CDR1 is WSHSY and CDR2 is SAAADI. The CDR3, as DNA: TGCGCCAGCAGTGATGTCGCCAATGAGCAGTTCTTC. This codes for CASSDVANEQFF.

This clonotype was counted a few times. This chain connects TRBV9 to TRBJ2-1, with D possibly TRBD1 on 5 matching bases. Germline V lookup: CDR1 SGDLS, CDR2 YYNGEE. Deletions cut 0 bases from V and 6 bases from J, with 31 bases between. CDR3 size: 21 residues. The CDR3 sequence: CASSVAGAGVPPGFQTNEQFF. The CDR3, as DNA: TGTGCCAGCAGCGTAGCTGGGGCTGGGGTCCCCCCAGGGTTCCAAACCAATGAGCAGTTCTTC.

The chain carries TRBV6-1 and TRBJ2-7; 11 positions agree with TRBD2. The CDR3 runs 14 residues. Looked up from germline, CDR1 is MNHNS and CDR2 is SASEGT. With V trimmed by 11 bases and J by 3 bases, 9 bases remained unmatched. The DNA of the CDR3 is TGTGCCGGCACCGTAGCGGGAGGGGGCTACGAGCAGTACTTC. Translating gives CAGTVAGGGYEQYF.

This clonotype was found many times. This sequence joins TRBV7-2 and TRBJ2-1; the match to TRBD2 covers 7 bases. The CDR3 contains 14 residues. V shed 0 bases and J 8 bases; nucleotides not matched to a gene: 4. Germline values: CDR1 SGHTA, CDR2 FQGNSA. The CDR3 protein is CASSLAGGLDEQFF. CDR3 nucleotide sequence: TGTGCCAGCAGCTTAGCGGGAGGGCTCGATGAGCAGTTCTTC.

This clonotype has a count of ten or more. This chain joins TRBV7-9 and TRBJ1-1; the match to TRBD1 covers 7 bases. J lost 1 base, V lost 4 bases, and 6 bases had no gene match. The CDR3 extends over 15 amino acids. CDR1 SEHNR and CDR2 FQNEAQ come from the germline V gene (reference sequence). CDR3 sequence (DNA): TGTGCCAGCAGCTGGGACAGCACTTCGAACACTGAAGCTTTCTTT. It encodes CASSWDSTSNTEAFF.

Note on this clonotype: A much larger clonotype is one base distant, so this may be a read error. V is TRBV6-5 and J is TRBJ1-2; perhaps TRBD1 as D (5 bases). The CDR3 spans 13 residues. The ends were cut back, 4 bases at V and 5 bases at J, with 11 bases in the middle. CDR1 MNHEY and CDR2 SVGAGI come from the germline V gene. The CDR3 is CASSSGASYGYTF. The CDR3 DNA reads TGTGCCAGCAGTTCCGGGGCCTCATATGGCTACACCTTC.

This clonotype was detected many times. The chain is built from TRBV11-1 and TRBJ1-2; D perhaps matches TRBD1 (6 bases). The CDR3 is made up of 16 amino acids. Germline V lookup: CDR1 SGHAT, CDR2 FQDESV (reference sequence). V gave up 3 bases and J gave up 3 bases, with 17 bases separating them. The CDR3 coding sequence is TGTGCCAGCAGCTTGGCGGGTAGGGAGGGGGACTATGGCTACACCTTC. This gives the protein CASSLAGREGDYGYTF.

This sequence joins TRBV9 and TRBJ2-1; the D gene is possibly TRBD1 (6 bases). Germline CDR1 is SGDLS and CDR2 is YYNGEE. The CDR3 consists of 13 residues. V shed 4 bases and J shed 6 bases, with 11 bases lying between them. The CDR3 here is CASSQDRGNEQFF. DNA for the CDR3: TGTGCCAGCAGCCAGGACAGAGGCAATGAGCAGTTCTTC.

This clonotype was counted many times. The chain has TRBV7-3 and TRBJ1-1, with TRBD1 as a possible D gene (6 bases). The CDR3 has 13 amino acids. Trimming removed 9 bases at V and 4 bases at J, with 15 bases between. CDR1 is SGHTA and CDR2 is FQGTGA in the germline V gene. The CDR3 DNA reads TGTGCCAGTAGTTTAGGGGGAAGCACTGAAGCTTTCTTT. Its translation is CASSLGGSTEAFF.

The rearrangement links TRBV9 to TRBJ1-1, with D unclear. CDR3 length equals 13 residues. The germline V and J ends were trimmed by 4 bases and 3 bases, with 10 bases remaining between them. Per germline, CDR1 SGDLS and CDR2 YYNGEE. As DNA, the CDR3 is TGTGCCAGCAGCTGGAAGCAAGACACTGAAGCTTTCTTT. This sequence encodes CASSWKQDTEAFF.

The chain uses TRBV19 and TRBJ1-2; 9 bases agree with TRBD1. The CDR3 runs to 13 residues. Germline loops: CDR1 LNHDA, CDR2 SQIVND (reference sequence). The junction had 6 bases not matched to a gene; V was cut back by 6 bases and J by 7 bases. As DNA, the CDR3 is TGTGCCAGTAGCCTAGGGACAGGGCTTGGCTACACCTTC. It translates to CASSLGTGLGYTF. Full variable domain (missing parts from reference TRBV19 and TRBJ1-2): DGGITQSPKYLFRKEGQNVTLSCEQNLNHDAMYWYRQDPGQGLRLIYYSQIVNDFQKGDIAEGYSVSREKKESFPLTVTSAQKNPTAFYLCASSLGTGLGYTFGSGTRLTVV.